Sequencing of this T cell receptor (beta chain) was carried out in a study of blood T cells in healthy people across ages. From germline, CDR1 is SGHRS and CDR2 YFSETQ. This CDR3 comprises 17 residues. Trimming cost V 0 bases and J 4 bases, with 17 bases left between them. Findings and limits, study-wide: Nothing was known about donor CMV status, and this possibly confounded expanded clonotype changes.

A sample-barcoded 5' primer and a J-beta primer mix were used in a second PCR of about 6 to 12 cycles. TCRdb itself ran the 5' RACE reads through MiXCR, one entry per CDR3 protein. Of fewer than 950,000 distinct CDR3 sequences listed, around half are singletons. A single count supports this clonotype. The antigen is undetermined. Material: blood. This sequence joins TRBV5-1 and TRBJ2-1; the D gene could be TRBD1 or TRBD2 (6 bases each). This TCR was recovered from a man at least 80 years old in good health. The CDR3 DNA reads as TGCGCCAGCAGCTTGGTTACGGGGGCGGGCTCATACAATGAGCAGTTCTTC. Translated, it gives CASSLVTGAGSYNEQFF.